A selection of T cell receptor beta chains follows, all from one sample in a study of a mutant IDH1 vaccine in newly diagnosed glioma. These TCRs' antigens remain unknown. Some clones are missing from TCRdb's copy, which holds only in-frame ones; the method was immunoSEQ multiplex PCR. The data contain 40,000 or so clones, approximately 79% of them singletons. This sample comprised PBMCs, obtained from a glioma patient whose treatment included an IDH1 peptide vaccine. These receptors were obtained from a young man with glioma. Some clones in this sample may be carry-over from other donors' samples. Each CDR3 is given with its conserved first and last residue. The D gene is left open where the match is weak. Not all rows give a size; the values are once, few, many and, for expanded clones, a class.

j_call,clone_size,v_call,d_call,cdr3_aa,cdr3_nt
TRBJ1-4,.,TRBV2,.,CASSGQSNWSNEKLFF,TGTGCCAGCAGTGGACAGTCGAATTGGTCTAATGAAAAACTGTTTTTT
TRBJ1-5,few,TRBV6-5,TRBD1,CASSSRGRLEHF,TGTGCCAGCAGTTCTAGGGGGCGCCTCGAACATTTT
TRBJ2-2,.,TRBV7-2,TRBD1,CASSLGQTGELFF,TGTGCCAGCAGCTTGGGACAGACCGGGGAGCTGTTTTTT
TRBJ1-2,.,TRBV15,.,CATSRSAREFNYGYTF,TGTGCCACCAGCAGATCGGCCAGGGAGTTTAACTATGGCTACACCTTC
TRBJ1-1,.,TRBV6-5,.,CASSYVGRPEAFF,TGTGCCAGCAGTTACGTTGGACGCCCTGAAGCTTTCTTT
TRBJ1-3,.,TRBV19,.,CASSIGGSGNTIYF,TGTGCCAGTAGTATTGGTGGCTCTGGAAACACCATATATTTT
TRBJ1-1,.,TRBV5-1,.,CASSPVLGNTEAFF,TGCGCCAGCAGCCCCGTTTTAGGGAACACTGAAGCTTTCTTT
TRBJ1-2,.,TRBV5-6,.,CASSRQVVYGYTF,TGTGCCAGCAGCCGACAGGTCGTGTATGGCTACACCTTC
TRBJ1-2,.,TRBV9,.,CASSVLRAGYTF,TGTGCCAGCAGCGTCCTCCGGGCTGGCTACACCTTC
TRBJ2-7,.,TRBV7-2,TRBD2,CASSLVGTSGEREQYF,TGTGCCAGCAGCTTAGTTGGGACTAGCGGGGAGAGAGAGCAGTACTTC
TRBJ1-1,.,TRBV6-4,TRBD1,CASKPGQVNTEAFF,TGTGCCAGCAAACCGGGACAGGTGAACACTGAAGCTTTCTTT
TRBJ2-5,.,TRBV2,.,CASSLEGRGRGGQETQYF,TGTGCCAGCTCCCTCGAGGGCAGGGGGCGCGGGGGCCAAGAGACCCAGTACTTC
TRBJ1-1,.,TRBV6-5,.,CASSYWGAVDTEAFF,TGTGCCAGCAGTTATTGGGGGGCTGTCGACACTGAAGCTTTCTTT
TRBJ1-2,.,TRBV20-1,.,CSARINYGYTF,TGCAGTGCTAGAATTAACTATGGCTACACCTTC
TRBJ1-1,.,TRBV19,.,CASRRTPRGNVNTEAFF,TGTGCCAGTAGGAGGACCCCGCGAGGGAACGTGAACACTGAAGCTTTCTTT
TRBJ1-3,.,TRBV15,.,CATQEGSSLSGNTIYF,TGTGCCACCCAAGAAGGCAGCTCCCTCTCTGGAAACACCATATATTTT
TRBJ2-3,.,TRBV7-2,.,CASIQDSTDTQYF,TGTGCCAGCATACAGGACAGCACAGATACGCAGTATTTT
TRBJ2-2,.,TRBV6-6,.,CASSTQSTGSRGELFF,TGTGCCAGCAGTACCCAATCTACAGGGAGTCGCGGGGAGCTGTTTTTT
TRBJ1-5,.,TRBV5-3,TRBD1,CARSASRDSGGYSNQPQHF,TGTGCCAGAAGCGCTTCAAGGGACAGTGGGGGGTATAGCAATCAGCCCCAGCATTTT
TRBJ1-1,.,TRBV2,.,CASSGQPMNTEAFF,TGTGCCAGCAGTGGGCAGCCTATGAACACTGAAGCTTTCTTT
TRBJ2-3,medium-sized,TRBV6-4,.,CASSDSQGGTDTQYF,TGTGCCAGCAGTGACTCGCAAGGGGGGACAGATACGCAGTATTTT
TRBJ1-3,.,TRBV27,.,CASADRNRVEGGNTIYF,TGTGCCAGCGCCGACCGCAACAGGGTCGAAGGGGGAAACACCATATATTTT
TRBJ1-5,.,TRBV30,TRBD1,CACGTGGGQPQHF,TGTGCCTGCGGGACAGGGGGGGGGCAGCCCCAGCATTTT
TRBJ1-1,.,TRBV7-9,TRBD1,CASSLAGGGRTEAFF,TGTGCCAGCAGCTTGGCAGGGGGAGGCAGGACTGAAGCTTTCTTT
TRBJ1-1,.,TRBV4-1,.,CASSQGYRGGTTEAFF,TGCGCCAGCAGCCAGGGTTACAGAGGGGGGACCACTGAAGCTTTCTTT
TRBJ2-7,once,TRBV28,.,CASSWDLREQYF,TGTGCCAGCAGTTGGGACTTGAGGGAGCAGTACTTC
TRBJ2-3,.,TRBV4-3,.,CASSQDGGYTQYF,TGCGCCAGCAGCCAAGACGGAGGATATACGCAGTATTTT
TRBJ2-5,.,TRBV5-4,.,CASSPVGEKTQYF,TGTGCCAGCAGCCCCGTGGGGGAAAAGACCCAGTACTTC
TRBJ1-5,.,TRBV27,.,CASSFGRNQPQHF,TGTGCCAGCAGTTTTGGCAGGAATCAGCCCCAGCATTTT
TRBJ1-2,.,TRBV5-4,.,CASSPDGANYGYTF,TGTGCCAGCAGCCCGGACGGGGCTAACTATGGCTACACCTTC
TRBJ1-5,.,TRBV19,.,CASSTREGGSQPQHF,TGTGCCAGTAGTACCAGGGAGGGAGGGAGCCAGCCCCAGCATTTT
TRBJ2-7,.,TRBV6-5,.,CASRPWADPQYEQYF,TGTGCCAGCAGGCCGTGGGCCGATCCCCAGTACGAGCAGTACTTC
TRBJ1-6,.,TRBV27,.,CASRDRTSSYNSPLHF,TGTGCCAGCCGGGACCGGACAAGCTCCTATAATTCACCCCTCCACTTT
TRBJ1-1,.,TRBV6-1,.,CASSEEDRLNTEAFF,TGTGCCAGCAGTGAAGAAGACAGGTTGAACACTGAAGCTTTCTTT
TRBJ1-1,.,TRBV6-5,.,CASSYRRNTEAFF,TGTGCCAGCAGCTACCGGCGGAACACCGAAGCTTTCTTT
TRBJ2-7,.,TRBV14,.,CASSQEPSYEQYF,TGTGCCAGCAGCCAAGAACCCTCCTACGAGCAGTACTTC
TRBJ2-3,.,TRBV28,.,CASSTSHTQYF,TGTGCCAGCAGTACTAGCCATACGCAGTATTTT
TRBJ2-3,.,TRBV19,.,CASSIDGAGALGQYF,TGTGCCAGTAGTATAGATGGGGCAGGCGCCCTTGGGCAGTATTTT
TRBJ2-3,.,TRBV7-9,TRBD1,CASSATGLYADTQYF,TGTGCCAGCAGCGCGACAGGGCTTTACGCAGATACGCAGTATTTT
TRBJ1-4,.,TRBV6-5,.,CASREMGREKLFF,TGTGCCAGCAGGGAGATGGGGCGTGAAAAACTGTTTTTT
TRBJ1-1,.,TRBV4-2,.,CASSQPRTENTEAFF,TGTGCCAGCAGCCAACCGAGGACGGAGAACACTGAAGCTTTCTTT
TRBJ2-2,.,TRBV6-5,.,CASSYWSLGELFF,TGTGCCAGCAGTTACTGGTCGCTTGGGGAGCTGTTTTTT
TRBJ2-5,.,TRBV7-2,.,CASSHLQGGPQETQYF,TGTGCCAGCAGCCACCTTCAGGGGGGGCCGCAAGAGACCCAGTACTTC
TRBJ2-1,.,TRBV9,.,CASSVAHRVGGYYNEQFF,TGTGCCAGCAGCGTAGCCCACAGGGTCGGGGGCTACTACAATGAGCAGTTCTTC
TRBJ2-3,.,TRBV4-2,.,CASSQETGYGGTDTQYF,TGTGCCAGCAGCCAAGAGACGGGATACGGAGGCACAGATACGCAGTATTTT
TRBJ2-7,.,TRBV7-9,TRBD2,CASSPNRTSAYEQYF,TGTGCCAGCAGCCCCAATCGGACTAGCGCTTACGAGCAGTACTTC
TRBJ2-7,.,TRBV4-3,.,CASSQEVPAGAEQYF,TGCGCCAGCAGCCAAGAGGTACCCGCGGGTGCCGAGCAGTACTTC
TRBJ1-1,.,TRBV7-9,.,CASSLVRSDTEAFF,TGTGCCAGCAGCCTTGTGAGGTCAGACACTGAAGCTTTCTTT
TRBJ1-1,.,TRBV27,TRBD1,CASSLDRGRTEAFF,TGTGCCAGCAGTTTAGACAGGGGGCGAACTGAAGCTTTCTTT
TRBJ2-7,.,TRBV2,TRBD2,CASKNSRVGLAELSYEQYF,TGTGCCAGCAAGAATAGTCGCGTCGGACTAGCGGAACTCTCCTACGAGCAGTACTTC